Shown below are 11 T cell receptor beta chains from a single sample sequenced in a study of T-cell reconstitution after alpha-beta-depleted transplantation in children. Unique molecular identifiers were incorporated when the TCRbeta library was constructed. TCRdb processed the PCR reads anew with MiXCR; each CDR3 protein has one entry. The data hold around 200,000 distinct CDR3 sequences, with approximately 6.6% observed a single time. Source: PBMCs from the stem cell graft donor, taken from the stem cell graft. These receptors originate from a human donor who donated a stem cell graft to a child with Wiskott-Aldrich syndrome.

This clonotype was seen ten or more times. The genes are TRBV7-2 and TRBJ1-5, with a possible D match to TRBD1 (6 bases). CDR3 length: 14 residues. V lost 3 bases and J 6 bases, leaving 12 bases between the germline ends. Looked up from germline, CDR1 is SGHTA and CDR2 is FQGNSA. The CDR3 loop reads CASSLRTGFQPQHF. The CDR3 DNA is TGTGCCAGCAGCTTGAGAACAGGGTTTCAGCCCCAGCATTTT.

The J gene is TRBJ1-1, the V gene TRBV5-5; a possible D gene is TRBD1 (5 bases). CDR1 and CDR2 (germline): SGHKS, YYEKEE (reference sequence). The CDR3 sequence is 15 residues long. Between the trimmed V and J ends, which lost 5 bases and 0 bases, there was a span of 14 bases. As DNA, the CDR3 is TGTGCCAGCAGTGAACAGGCGTTCGTGAACACTGAAGCTTTCTTT. Its translation: CASSEQAFVNTEAFF. Supplemented by reference TRBV5-5 and TRBJ1-1, the full variable domain reads DAGVTQSPTHLIKTRGQQVTLRCSPISGHKSVSWYQQVLGQGPQFIFQYYEKEERGRGNFPDRFSARQFPNYSSELNVNALLLGDSALYLCASSEQAFVNTEAFFGQGTRLTVV.

This clonotype was counted ten times or more. The CDR3 bases are TGTGCCAGCAGCTTAGGTCGGGGTAGCACCGGGGAGCTGTTTTTT. This codes for CASSLGRGSTGELFF. The chain has TRBV7-8 and TRBJ2-2, with TRBD2 as a possible D gene (5 bases). This CDR3 spans 15 amino acids. Trimming left V 1 base short and J 4 bases short, with 10 bases between. The germline V gene has CDR1 SGHVS and CDR2 FQNEAQ.

The rearrangement links TRBV7-9 to TRBJ2-6; a weak D match, TRBD1 (5 bases). V gave up 5 bases and J gave up 0 bases, with 8 bases separating them. Per the germline V gene, CDR1 is SEHNR and CDR2 is FQNEAQ (reference sequence). The CDR3 length is 15 residues. The CDR3 DNA is TGTGCCAGCAGCCTAGGGGACTCTGGGGCCAACGTCCTGACTTTC. Encoded protein: CASSLGDSGANVLTF.

This clonotype has a count of ten or more. V usage is TRBV24-1 and J usage is TRBJ2-5; 9 bases agree with TRBD1. With V trimmed by 4 bases and J by 1 base, 6 bases remained unmatched. The CDR3 is 16 amino acids. Per the germline V gene, CDR1 is KGHDR and CDR2 is SFDVKD. In DNA form, the CDR3 reads TGTGCCACCAGTGACTACGGGACAGGGATCCAAGAGACCCAGTACTTC. Protein sequence: CATSDYGTGIQETQYF.

This clonotype was counted many times. J is TRBJ2-2 and V is TRBV12-3 or TRBV12-4; 9 bases align to TRBD1. The CDR3 extends over 16 amino acids. After removal of 5 bases from V and 6 bases from J, the junction contained 10 bases not matched to a gene. In nucleotides, the CDR3 is TGTGCCAGCAGTCAACACAGGACAGGGGCGCCCGGGGAGCTGTTTTTT. As protein: CASSQHRTGAPGELFF.

This clonotype was observed many times. The chain uses TRBV4-1 and TRBJ2-1; 9 bases are shared with TRBD1. J was trimmed by 7 bases and V by 5 bases; bases with no gene match: 12. This CDR3 region has 16 residues. The germline gives CDR1 MGHRA, CDR2 YSYEKL. CDR3 bases: TGCGCCAGCAGCAACCCTGTACAGGGGGCGAGGAATGAGCAGTTCTTC. It yields the protein CASSNPVQGARNEQFF.

This clonotype occurred many times. The chain couples TRBV5-1 to TRBJ2-7, with 9 positions matching TRBD1. The V gene end was trimmed by 0 bases and the J gene end by 1 base; junction bases not matched to a gene: 11. CDR3 length: 18 amino acids. The germline gives CDR1 SGHRS, CDR2 YFSETQ. As DNA, the CDR3 is TGCGCCAGCAGCTTGGCCCCTCTAGACAGGGGGTATTCCTACGAGCAGTACTTC. Protein sequence: CASSLAPLDRGYSYEQYF.

The sample holds many counts of this clonotype. The chain employs TRBV20-1 and TRBJ2-3; D might be TRBD2 (7 bases). The V end lost 2 bases, the J end lost 3 bases, and 15 bases lay between the germline ends. Germline-derived CDR1 and CDR2 are DFQATT and SNEGSKA (reference sequence). This CDR3 has 15 amino acids. The CDR3 here is CSARSPRGATDTQYF. The CDR3 region has the DNA TGCAGTGCTAGAAGCCCCCGGGGGGCGACAGATACGCAGTATTTT.

The J gene is TRBJ1-2, the V gene TRBV12-3 or TRBV12-4, with D tentatively TRBD1 (6 bases). The CDR3 is made up of 15 amino acids. Trimming stripped 1 base from V and 6 bases from J, with 15 bases between. CDR3 amino acids: CASSLVRVGGDGYTF. The CDR3 region has the DNA TGTGCCAGCAGTTTAGTCAGAGTAGGGGGGGATGGCTACACCTTC.

This clonotype was seen ten or more times. The chain couples TRBV25-1 to TRBJ2-3, with 10 nucleotides matching TRBD2. Germline V CDR1 and CDR2: MGHDK, SYGVNS. CDR3 length equals 15 residues. Unmatched junction bases numbered 12, after V lost 8 bases and J lost 7 bases. The CDR3 DNA sequence: TGTGCCAGCTCAACTAGCGGGGCTATCACGAATACGCAGTATTTT. Residues: CASSTSGAITNTQYF.